The TCR beta chain under discussion was sequenced for a study of T-cell memory formation after mild COVID-19. A remark on this clonotype: The antigen is undetermined.

Study outcomes and limitations: CM and EM subsets held most contracting CD4+ clones; EMRA held CD8+ ones.

A single record per CDR3 protein comes from TCRdb applying MiXCR to the 5' RACE reads. The sample holds around 510,000 distinct CDR3 sequences, roughly 20% seen once. V shed 4 bases, J shed 5 bases, and the junction held 8 bases outside the gene matches. CDR3 length: 15 amino acids. The sequence derives from an adult woman who had mild COVID-19 (a few samples of this study predate the infection). Cell type and time point are not known. The rearrangement links TRBV12-3 or TRBV12-4 to TRBJ1-2; 9 nucleotides match TRBD1. The sequenced sample was PBMCs or a T cell subset sorted from them (not recorded which). The CDR3 DNA reads TGTGCCAGCAGTTCGCCGGGACAGGGAGGGTATGGCTACACCTTC. It is translated as CASSSPGQGGYGYTF.